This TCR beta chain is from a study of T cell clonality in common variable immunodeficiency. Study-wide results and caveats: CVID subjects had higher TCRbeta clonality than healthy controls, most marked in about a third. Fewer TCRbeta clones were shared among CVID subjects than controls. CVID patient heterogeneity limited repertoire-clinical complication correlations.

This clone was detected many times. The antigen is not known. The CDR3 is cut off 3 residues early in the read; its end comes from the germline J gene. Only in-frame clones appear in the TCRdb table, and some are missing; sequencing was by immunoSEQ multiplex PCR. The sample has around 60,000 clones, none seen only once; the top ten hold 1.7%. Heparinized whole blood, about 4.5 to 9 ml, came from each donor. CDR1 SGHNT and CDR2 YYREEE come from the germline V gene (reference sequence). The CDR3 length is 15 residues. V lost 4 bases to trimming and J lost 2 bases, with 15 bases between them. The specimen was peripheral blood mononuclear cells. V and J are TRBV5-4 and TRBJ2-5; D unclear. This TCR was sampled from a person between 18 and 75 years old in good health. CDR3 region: CASSNGQAAQETQYF. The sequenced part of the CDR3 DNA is TGTGCCAGCAGCAATGGTCAGGCCGCGCAAGAGACC.